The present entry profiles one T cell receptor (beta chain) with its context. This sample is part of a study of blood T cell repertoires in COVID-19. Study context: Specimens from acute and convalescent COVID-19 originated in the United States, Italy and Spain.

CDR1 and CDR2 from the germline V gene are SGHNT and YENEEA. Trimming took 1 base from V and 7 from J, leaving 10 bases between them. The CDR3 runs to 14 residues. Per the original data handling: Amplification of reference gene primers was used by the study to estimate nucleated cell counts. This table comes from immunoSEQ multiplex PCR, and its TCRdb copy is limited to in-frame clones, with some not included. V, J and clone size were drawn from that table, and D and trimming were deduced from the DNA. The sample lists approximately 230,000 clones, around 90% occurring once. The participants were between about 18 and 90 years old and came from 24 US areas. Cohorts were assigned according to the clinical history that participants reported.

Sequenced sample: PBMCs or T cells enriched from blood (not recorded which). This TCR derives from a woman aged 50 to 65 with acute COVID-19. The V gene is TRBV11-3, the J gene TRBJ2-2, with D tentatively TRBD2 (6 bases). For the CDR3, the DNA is TGTGCCAGCAGCTTAGCGGGAGAGGGCGGGGAGCTGTTTTTT. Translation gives CASSLAGEGGELFF. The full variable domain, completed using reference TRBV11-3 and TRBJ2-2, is EAGVVQSPRYKIIEKKQPVAFWCNPISGHNTLYWYLQNLGQGPELLIRYENEEAVDDSQLPKDRFSAERLKGVDSTLKIQPAELGDSAVYLCASSLAGEGGELFFGEGSRLTVL.